This TCR beta chain came from a study of T cells in localized non-small cell lung cancer (dated by TCRdb to about 2020). Concerning the study at large: The study analyzed T cell repertoires of hundreds of early-stage NSCLC patients, comparing tumors and uninvolved tumor-adjacent lungs. The cohort was made up of some 240 treatment-naive NSCLC patients whose localized lung tumors had been resected. NSCLC patients had a mean age of roughly 66 years, and 120 to 150 were male and around 110 female.

TCR beta CDR3 regions were sequenced from DNA using the immunoSEQ Assay. Processing in the source paper ran as follows. To compute T cell density, TCR beta template counts were normalized to usable DNA, which was estimated by amplifying housekeeping genes. Using the preseqR package, richness was estimated by extrapolating to 120,000 templates for tissue samples and 400,000 templates for PBMC samples. Clonality was defined as one minus Pielou's evenness. Tissue-enriched TCRs were identified through differential abundance testing performed on productive amino-acid clonotypes, with a minimum total count of 5 and an alpha of 0.1. The Jaccard Index and the Morisita Overlap Index were used to quantify repertoire overlap between compartments. GLIPH grouped TCR beta CDR3s together with public tetramer-defined viral CDR3s, and a viral motif had to include at least three viral sequences and also show V-gene enrichment. TCRdb retrieved this table from immuneACCESS and kept in-frame rearrangements only. Not all clones are present; in checked studies, unresolved V genes account for under half, and no reason is known for the remainder. The V and J calls and clone size were taken over from that table, and D and trimming were inferred from the DNA. This sample is represented by 33,000 or so clones; around 80% of them were singletons. Approximately 15% of the sample rests with the top ten.

Of note for this clone: Its antigen is still unknown. No quality values exist for individual bases; no much larger clone is one base distant.

At diagnosis, tumor, uninvolved tumor-adjacent lung and peripheral blood were collected and then preserved as a mix of FFPE and fresh-frozen material. For TCR repertoire profiling, the blood samples were analyzed as peripheral blood mononuclear cells. CDR1 and CDR2 were assigned from the germline V gene (reference sequence) as LNHNV and YYDKDF. Deletion took 5 bases off V and 6 bases off J, with a span of 16 bases between the germline ends. Its CDR3 holds 14 amino acids, cysteine through phenylalanine. Left in the record is the CDR3 DNA by itself, 42 bases read in frame from the first base. On the study overall, not on this receptor specifically: Longer overall survival was associated with higher blood T cell density, whereas shorter survival was associated with higher adjacent-lung clonality. Uninvolved tumor-adjacent lung showed the highest T cell clonality, higher than tumor, which suggests more focused antigenic responses in the adjacent lung. Because of the exploratory design, TCR variables were selected using unadjusted p-values without false-discovery rate correction. A median of 57 of the top 100 tumor clones were detected in paired uninvolved adjacent lung, and about 29 of these tumor clones were also found among the top 100 clones of the paired uninvolved adjacent lung. Because multi-region tumor sequencing was not done, intratumor heterogeneity could not be ruled out.

The chain couples TRBV15 to TRBJ1-1, with no confident D gene call. The sequence was obtained from a male donor older than 55 with stage III squamous cell lung carcinoma. The sample here was peripheral blood, taken before any cancer treatment. The nucleotide sequence is given as TGTGCCACCAGCTCCGGCCGGGGAGACGCTGAAGCTTTCTTT. It is translated as CATSSGRGDAEAFF.